This is a list of T cell receptor beta chains from one sample in a study of cytomegalovirus exposure and HLA in healthy donors. Assay: immunoSEQ multiplex PCR; the TCRdb copy retains only in-frame clones and omits some. The repertoire includes about 220,000 clones, about 90% of them detected once, and roughly 1% sits in the top ten. The sample consisted of PBMCs. The receptors were sampled from a young woman in good health and CMV-seronegative. Both conserved end residues are part of each CDR3. D genes are given only for firm matches. Clone size is stated in some rows and not others, as once, few, many or a class when expanded.

v_call	cdr3_length	d_call	clone_size	j_call	cdr3_nt	cdr3_aa
TRBV30	18	TRBD2	.	TRBJ2-2	TGTGCCTGGAGCGGCTTACTAGCGGGCCTCGCGAACACCGGGGAGCTGTTTTTT	CAWSGLLAGLANTGELFF
TRBV27	16	TRBD1	.	TRBJ2-7	TGTGCCAGCAGTTCACCGATCCGGGACAGAGGAAACGAGCAGTACTTC	CASSSPIRDRGNEQYF
TRBV4-1	16	.	.	TRBJ1-1	TGCGCCAGCAGCCAAGATATCGGGACAAGAAACACTGAAGCTTTCTTT	CASSQDIGTRNTEAFF
TRBV7-9	15	TRBD1	.	TRBJ2-3	TGTGCCAGCAGCTTAGTACAGGGGAGCACAGATACGCAGTATTTT	CASSLVQGSTDTQYF
TRBV9	15	.	.	TRBJ2-7	TGTGCCAGCAGCGTAGCTCACAGCTTAACCTACGAGCAGTACTTC	CASSVAHSLTYEQYF
TRBV7-3	16	TRBD1	.	TRBJ2-5	TGTGCCAGCAGCTTCCCCGGACAGGGTCAAAGGGAGACCCAGTACTTC	CASSFPGQGQRETQYF
TRBV4-2	16	TRBD1	.	TRBJ2-3	TGTGCCAGCAGCCAAGGGGGACAGACTAGCACAGATACGCAGTATTTT	CASSQGGQTSTDTQYF
TRBV7-3	14	.	once	TRBJ2-2	TGTGCCAGCAGCTCCACGGTGAACACCGGGGAGCTGTTTTTT	CASSSTVNTGELFF
TRBV5-1	15	.	.	TRBJ1-3	TGCGCCAGCAGCTTGGTGGTGGGGCACTCGGACACCATATATTTT	CASSLVVGHSDTIYF
TRBV11-2	17	.	once	TRBJ1-2	TGTGCCAGCAGGAAGTTACGCCGGGGGAGTGGGAACTATGGCTACACCTTC	CASRKLRRGSGNYGYTF
TRBV20-1	11	.	.	TRBJ2-7	TGCAGTGCTTCCGACAGTTACGAGCAGTACTTC	CSASDSYEQYF
TRBV11-2	15	TRBD1	.	TRBJ2-1	TGTGCCAGCAGCTCCCGGACAGGGGCCCACAATGAGCAGTTCTTC	CASSSRTGAHNEQFF
TRBV14	11	.	.	TRBJ2-7	TGTGCCAGCAGCTCAGACTACGAGCAGTACTTC	CASSSDYEQYF
TRBV10-3	16	.	once	TRBJ1-1	TGTGCCATCAGTGAGTATCAGATCTCTTCAAGCACTGAAGCTTTCTTT	CAISEYQISSSTEAFF
TRBV12-5	14	.	.	TRBJ2-5	TGTGCTAGTGGTTTGGACAGGCGCCCAGAGACCCAGTACTTC	CASGLDRRPETQYF
TRBV30	20	TRBD1	.	TRBJ1-3	TGTGCCTGGAGCCCTTTGACCGGGGACAGGGGACCTCACTCTGGAAACACCATATATTTT	CAWSPLTGDRGPHSGNTIYF
TRBV6-1	14	.	.	TRBJ2-5	TGTGCCAGCAGTGAGGGGGGACGAATGGAGACCCAGTACTTC	CASSEGGRMETQYF